The rows below give T cell receptor beta chains drawn from one sample of a study of cytomegalovirus exposure and HLA in healthy donors. Data came from immunoSEQ multiplex PCR; TCRdb stores just in-frame clones and leaves some out. The sample records roughly 130,000 clones, roughly 68% being singletons. Sequenced material: PBMCs. The receptors shown here come from a woman aged 45-59 years in good health and CMV-seropositive. Each CDR3 is given with its conserved first and last residue. The D gene is left open where the match is weak. Some rows mark clone size as missing; the rest say once, few, many or name a class of expanded clone.

TRBV11-2	NA	TRBJ2-2	NA	TGTGCCAGCAGCTCTCAGGGAACCGGGGAGCTGTTTTTT	CASSSQGTGELFF
TRBV15	NA	TRBJ2-5	NA	TGTGCCACCAGCAGAGATTTCGCAGGGGAGGAGACCCAGTACTTC	CATSRDFAGEETQYF
TRBV5-1	NA	TRBJ2-7	TRBD2	TGCGCCAGCAGCTTGGGAGGGACTAGCGGCTACGAGCAGTACTTC	CASSLGGTSGYEQYF
TRBV12-5	NA	TRBJ1-1	NA	TGTGCTAGTGACGTGGACGGGACTCCAAACACTGAAGCTTTCTTT	CASDVDGTPNTEAFF
TRBV5-1	once	TRBJ1-3	NA	TGCGCCAGCAGCCCCAGCGGTTCTGGAAACACCATATATTTT	CASSPSGSGNTIYF
TRBV5-6	many	TRBJ1-3	TRBD1	TGTGCCAGCACCAGGACAGGGGCGGGTGGAAACACCATATATTTT	CASTRTGAGGNTIYF
TRBV5-4	few	TRBJ1-1	TRBD1	TGTGCCAGCAGCCGGACAGGGGCCCCGGGGACTGAAGCTTTCTTT	CASSRTGAPGTEAFF
TRBV11-3	few	TRBJ1-1	NA	TGTGCCAGCAGCTTTTACATGAACACTGAAGCTTTCTTT	CASSFYMNTEAFF
TRBV7-8	NA	TRBJ1-5	NA	TGTGCCAGCAGACAGGGTTCGGTCTTAGATAGCAATCAGCCCCAGCATTTT	CASRQGSVLDSNQPQHF
TRBV10-3	NA	TRBJ2-5	TRBD1	TGTGCCATCAGCACAGGGGAATTGGAGACCCAGTACTTC	CAISTGELETQYF
TRBV5-1	NA	TRBJ2-5	NA	TGCGCCACTATCATAGGAGTCCGGTACCAAGAGACCCAGTACTTC	CATIIGVRYQETQYF
TRBV30	NA	TRBJ2-3	NA	TGTGCCTGGAGTGGGGCTTTTAGGACGCAGTATTTT	CAWSGAFRTQYF
TRBV13	NA	TRBJ1-5	NA	TGTGCCAGCAGCTTAGGCCTAGGCAGGGTAAATCAGCCCCAGCATTTT	CASSLGLGRVNQPQHF
TRBV10-3	NA	TRBJ2-5	TRBD2	TGTGCCATCAGTGACGGGGGGAATTTGTACCAAGAGACCCAGTACTTC	CAISDGGNLYQETQYF
TRBV6-6	NA	TRBJ1-1	NA	TGTGCCAGCAGCCCCGGCACTGAAGCTTTCTTT	CASSPGTEAFF
TRBV5-4	NA	TRBJ1-1	NA	TGTGCCAGCAGTAATCGAGCTACTCGGTTAACTGAAGCTTTCTTT	CASSNRATRLTEAFF
TRBV5-1	NA	TRBJ2-5	NA	TGCGCCAGCAGCGGGGCCCTTGTGGGAGAGACCCAGTACTTC	CASSGALVGETQYF
TRBV11-2	NA	TRBJ2-7	NA	TGTGCCAGCAGCTTAGAGGGGGCGCGATCCTACGAGCAGTACTTC	CASSLEGARSYEQYF
TRBV6-5	NA	TRBJ2-2	TRBD2	TGTGCCAGCACGACACCGGGAGGCGGGGAGCTGTTTTTT	CASTTPGGGELFF
TRBV7-2	NA	TRBJ2-4	TRBD2	TGTGCCAGCAGCTTAGGACTAGCGGGGGATATTCAGTACTTC	CASSLGLAGDIQYF
TRBV6-1	NA	TRBJ2-1	TRBD1	TGTGCCAGTAGTGAAGGGGGCTATGAGCAGTTCTTC	CASSEGGYEQFF
TRBV4-1	few	TRBJ2-2	NA	TGCGCCAGCAGCCAAGACAGGGTGACCGGGGAGCTGTTTTTT	CASSQDRVTGELFF
TRBV10-1	NA	TRBJ1-5	NA	TGCGCCAGCAGCCTCAGAGGTGGACAGCCCCAGCATTTT	CASSLRGGQPQHF
TRBV7-8	NA	TRBJ2-7	TRBD1	TGTGCCAGCAGCGTAGGGGGCAGCTCCTACGAGCAGTACTTC	CASSVGGSSYEQYF
TRBV6-4	once	TRBJ1-1	NA	TGTGCCAGCAGTGAGACAGGTGTTAACACTGAAGCTTTCTTT	CASSETGVNTEAFF
TRBV19	NA	TRBJ2-7	TRBD1	TGTGCCAGTAGTGCGACAGGGCATACCTACGAGCAGTACTTC	CASSATGHTYEQYF
TRBV27	NA	TRBJ1-2	NA	TGTGCCAGCAGTCCCCACGAACAGGATGGCTACACCTTC	CASSPHEQDGYTF
TRBV5-1	NA	TRBJ2-7	TRBD2	TGCGCCAGCAGCCGGGGGGGAGATGCCTACGAGCAGTACTTC	CASSRGGDAYEQYF
TRBV25-1	NA	TRBJ1-2	NA	TGTGCCAGCAGTGGGGGCCTCGCTGGCTACACCTTC	CASSGGLAGYTF
TRBV18	NA	TRBJ1-1	NA	TGTGCCAGCTCACCTAGAGGGCAGGACACTGAAGCTTTCTTT	CASSPRGQDTEAFF
TRBV9	NA	TRBJ2-1	NA	TGTGCCAGCAGCCCGGGCCATTGGGGGGACAATGAGCAGTTCTTC	CASSPGHWGDNEQFF
TRBV29-1	NA	TRBJ2-3	TRBD2	TGCAGCGTTGAACGGGGGGATTATACGCAGTATTTT	CSVERGDYTQYF
TRBV7-9	NA	TRBJ2-2	NA	TGTGCCAGCAGCTTTGACATTAACACCGGGGAGCTGTTTTTT	CASSFDINTGELFF
TRBV11-3	NA	TRBJ2-7	NA	TGTGCCAGCAGCTTCTCCCCGTGGGCGGGGGCATCCTACGAGCAGTACTTC	CASSFSPWAGASYEQYF
TRBV9	NA	TRBJ1-4	TRBD1	TGTGCCAGCAGCGTAGGATTCTCCGGGACAGGGAGCGAAAAACTGTTTTTT	CASSVGFSGTGSEKLFF